This T cell receptor beta chain was observed in a study of blood T cell repertoires in COVID-19. Across the whole study: Acute and convalescent COVID-19 samples came from the United States, Italy and Spain. PBMCs, B-cell-depleted T cells, or T cells were the source of the cDNA or gDNA that made up the material.

Using immunoSEQ multiplex PCR, the repertoire was profiled, and TCRdb retains in-frame clones only, with some absent. The sample includes approximately 280,000 clones, about 85% seen only once; the top ten take about 2.5%. Details on this clone: The sample has other DNA sequences that encode this CDR3 too.

CDR3 length equals 13 residues. CDR1 is GTSNPN and CDR2 is SVGIG in the germline V gene (reference sequence). The V gene lost 4 bases and the J gene lost 7 bases, with 11 bases spanning the gap. Participants had their cohort set by participant-reported clinical history. Donors of Cohort 3 who recovered were those that had two negative PCRs, clearance, or symptom resolution. The receptor's source is a woman between 45 and 65 years old who had recovered from COVID-19. The specimen was PBMCs or T cells enriched from blood (not recorded which). V is TRBV30 and J is TRBJ1-6; D might be TRBD1 (6 bases). For the CDR3, the DNA is TGTGCCTGGACTGGGCAGGGGAATTCACCCCTCCACTTT. The encoded protein is CAWTGQGNSPLHF.